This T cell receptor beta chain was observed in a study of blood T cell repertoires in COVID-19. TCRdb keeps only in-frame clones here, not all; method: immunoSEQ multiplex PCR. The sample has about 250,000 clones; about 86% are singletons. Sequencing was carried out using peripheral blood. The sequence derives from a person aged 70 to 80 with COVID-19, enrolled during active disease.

CDR3 loop: CASSNTGKTEAFF. CDR3 sequence (DNA): TGTGCCAGCAGCAACACAGGGAAGACTGAAGCTTTCTTT. This sequence joins TRBV14 and TRBJ1-1, with a weak D call TRBD1 (6 bases). Germline values: CDR1 SGHDN, CDR2 FVKESK. CDR3 length: 13 amino acids. The V end was cut by 5 bases, the J end by 5 bases, with 12 bases between.